This T cell receptor (beta chain) was identified in a study of identical twins. This CDR3 is built from 12 residues. CDR1 SEHNR and CDR2 FQNEAQ come from the germline V gene (reference sequence). Via MiXCR, TCRdb re-called the 5' RACE reads, giving one row per CDR3 protein. Here the sample spans fewer than 900,000 distinct CDR3 sequences, 15% to 20% being singletons. The study's findings and limits: The study reached conclusions through statistical analysis that was cross-sectional, not following the same donors. Researchers reported excess low generation probability among twin-shared out-of-frame alpha sequences.

Points on this clonotype: Its target is unknown.

These data were also reused for a study on T cells expressing NK-cell markers. That paper adds: Of the CD8+ T cell pool in several donors, about 1.0-8% was accounted for by dominant NKG2C+ clonotypes.

The chain is built from TRBV7-9 and TRBJ2-3; TRBD2 agrees at 7 bases. This TCR derives from a woman under 30 in good health. Material: PBMCs. The CDR3, as DNA: TGTTCCCGGGCGGGGGTCACAGATACGCAGTATTTT. This encodes CSRAGVTDTQYF.